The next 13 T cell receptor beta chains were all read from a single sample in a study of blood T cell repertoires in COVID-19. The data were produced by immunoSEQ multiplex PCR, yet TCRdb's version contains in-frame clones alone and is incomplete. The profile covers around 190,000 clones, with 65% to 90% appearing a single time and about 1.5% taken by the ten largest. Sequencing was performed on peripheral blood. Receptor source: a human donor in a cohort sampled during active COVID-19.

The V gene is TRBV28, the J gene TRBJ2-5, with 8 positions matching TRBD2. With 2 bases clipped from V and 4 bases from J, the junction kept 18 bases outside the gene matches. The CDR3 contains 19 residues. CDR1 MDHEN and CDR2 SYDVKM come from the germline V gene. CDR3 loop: CASSLHGPAGTSIRETQYF. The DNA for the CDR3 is TGTGCCAGCAGTTTACATGGGCCGGCGGGGACTAGTATCAGAGAGACCCAGTACTTC.

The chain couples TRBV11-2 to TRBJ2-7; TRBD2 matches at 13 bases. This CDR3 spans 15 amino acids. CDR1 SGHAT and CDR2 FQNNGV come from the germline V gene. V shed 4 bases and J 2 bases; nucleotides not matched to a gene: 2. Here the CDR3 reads CASSSGLAGTYEQYF. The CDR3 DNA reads TGTGCCAGCAGCTCGGGACTAGCGGGGACCTACGAGCAGTACTTC.

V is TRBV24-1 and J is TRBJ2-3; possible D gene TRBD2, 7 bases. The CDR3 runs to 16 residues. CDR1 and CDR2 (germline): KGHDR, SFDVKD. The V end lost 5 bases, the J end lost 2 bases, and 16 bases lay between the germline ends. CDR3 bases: TGTGCCACCAGTGGAATCCGGGGGGCTGCCACAGATACGCAGTATTTT. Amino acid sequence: CATSGIRGAATDTQYF.

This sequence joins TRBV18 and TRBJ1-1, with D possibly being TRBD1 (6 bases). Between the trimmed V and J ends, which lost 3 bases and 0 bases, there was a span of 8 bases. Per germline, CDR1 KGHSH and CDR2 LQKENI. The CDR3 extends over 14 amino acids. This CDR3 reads CASSPRTVNTEAFF. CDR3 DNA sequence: TGTGCCAGCTCACCGAGGACAGTGAACACTGAAGCTTTCTTT.

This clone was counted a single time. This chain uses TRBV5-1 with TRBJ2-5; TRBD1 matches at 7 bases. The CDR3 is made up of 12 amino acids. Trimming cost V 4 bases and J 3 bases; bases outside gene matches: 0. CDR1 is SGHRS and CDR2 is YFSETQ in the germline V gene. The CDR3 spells CASSDREETQYF. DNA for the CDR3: TGCGCCAGCAGCGACAGGGAAGAGACCCAGTACTTC.

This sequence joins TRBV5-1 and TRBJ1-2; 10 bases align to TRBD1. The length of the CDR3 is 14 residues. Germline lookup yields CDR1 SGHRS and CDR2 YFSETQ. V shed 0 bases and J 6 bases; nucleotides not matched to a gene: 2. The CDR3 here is CASSLAGTGDGYTF. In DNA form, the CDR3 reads TGCGCCAGCAGCTTGGCCGGGACAGGGGATGGCTACACCTTC.

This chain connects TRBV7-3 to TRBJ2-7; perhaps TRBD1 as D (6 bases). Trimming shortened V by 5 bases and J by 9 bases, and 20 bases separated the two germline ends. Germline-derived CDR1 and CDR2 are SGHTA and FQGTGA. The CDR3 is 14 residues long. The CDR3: CASSKARTDTLQYF. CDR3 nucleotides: TGTGCCAGCAGCAAAGCCCGGACAGACACCTTGCAGTACTTC.

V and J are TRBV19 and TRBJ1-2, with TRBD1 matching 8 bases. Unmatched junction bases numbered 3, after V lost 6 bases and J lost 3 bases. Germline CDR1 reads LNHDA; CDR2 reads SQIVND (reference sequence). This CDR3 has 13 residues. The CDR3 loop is CASRTDRDYGYTF. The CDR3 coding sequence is TGTGCCAGTAGGACGGACAGGGACTATGGCTACACCTTC.

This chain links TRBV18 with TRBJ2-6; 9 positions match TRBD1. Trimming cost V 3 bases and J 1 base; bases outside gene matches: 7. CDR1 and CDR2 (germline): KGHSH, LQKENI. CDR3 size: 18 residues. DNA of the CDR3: TGTGCCAGCTCACCCCGGACAGGGGAGATGTCTGGGGCCAACGTCCTGACTTTC. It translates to CASSPRTGEMSGANVLTF.

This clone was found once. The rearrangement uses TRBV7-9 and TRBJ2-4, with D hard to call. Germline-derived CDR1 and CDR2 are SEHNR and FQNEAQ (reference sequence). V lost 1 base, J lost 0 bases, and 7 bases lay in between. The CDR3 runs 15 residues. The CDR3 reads CASSLGQLAKNIQYF. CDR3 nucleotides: TGTGCCAGCAGCTTAGGGCAGTTAGCCAAAAACATTCAGTACTTC.

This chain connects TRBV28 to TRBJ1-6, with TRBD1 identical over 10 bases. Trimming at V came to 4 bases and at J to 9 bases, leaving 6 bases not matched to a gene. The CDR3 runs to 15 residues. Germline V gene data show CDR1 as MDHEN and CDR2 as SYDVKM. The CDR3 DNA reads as TGTGCCAGCAGTTACCCCGACAGGGGGCCTTCACCCCTCCACTTT. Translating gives CASSYPDRGPSPLHF.

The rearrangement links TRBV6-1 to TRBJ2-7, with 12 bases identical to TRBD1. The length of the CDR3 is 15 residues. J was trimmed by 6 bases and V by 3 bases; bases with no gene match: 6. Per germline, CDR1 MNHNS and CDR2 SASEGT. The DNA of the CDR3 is TGTGCCAGCAGTGATGGAGGGACAGGGGGCGTCGAGCAGTACTTC. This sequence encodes CASSDGGTGGVEQYF.

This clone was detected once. CDR3 in DNA: TGTGCCAGCAGATATACAGGGGTGGGAGCAGATACGCAGTATTTT. This translates into CASRYTGVGADTQYF. The rearrangement joins TRBV25-1 to TRBJ2-3; 7 bases line up with TRBD1. CDR3 length: 15 residues. J lost 4 bases, V lost 6 bases, and 10 bases had no gene match. Germline CDR1 is MGHDK and CDR2 is SYGVNS.